The 24 T cell receptor beta chains in this list originate from one sample, sequenced in a study of regulatory T cells in long-lasting Graves disease. Time point indicated: newly diagnosed GD, antithyroid drugs for less than 3 months. Construction of the TCR library relied on RNA isolated from PBMCs. Both iRepertoire HTBI primers and Arm-PCR of CDR3 regions were used to build the TCR beta libraries. TCRdb re-called the multiplex PCR reads through MiXCR, storing one row per CDR3 protein. The sample records 200,000 to 250,000 distinct CDR3 sequences, roughly 18% being singletons. This same sample was also taken into another study, of T cells in Graves' hyperthyroidism and ophthalmopathy.

Source: peripheral blood mononuclear cells (PBMCs), taken at new diagnosis, from a patient treated with antithyroid drugs. These receptors were obtained from a woman aged 30 to 39 with Graves disease.

This clonotype was recorded at least ten times. This chain uses TRBV3-1 with TRBJ1-2; the D is unclear. V shed 5 bases and J shed 4 bases, with 11 bases lying between them. Germline V gives CDR1 LGHDT, CDR2 YNNKEL (reference sequence). The CDR3 extends over 13 amino acids. In DNA form, the CDR3 reads TGTGCCAGCAGCGCACGGGATGTCTATGGCTACACCTTC. Its translation: CASSARDVYGYTF. The full variable domain, with the rest looked up from reference TRBV3-1 and TRBJ1-2, is DTAVSQTPKYLVTQMGNDKSIKCEQNLGHDTMYWYKQDSKKFLKIMFSYNNKELIINETVPNRFSPKSPDKAHLNLHINSLELGDSAVYFCASSARDVYGYTFGSGTRLTVV.

This clonotype was found many times. The rearrangement links TRBV30 to TRBJ1-2, with TRBD1 identical over 9 bases. Germline loops: CDR1 GTSNPN, CDR2 SVGIG (reference sequence). The CDR3 contains 13 residues. Unmatched junction bases numbered 4, after V lost 3 bases and J lost 5 bases. CDR3 loop: CAWRPGQGYGYTF. The DNA for the CDR3 is TGTGCCTGGAGGCCGGGACAGGGTTATGGCTACACCTTC.

This clonotype was observed at least ten times. The chain links TRBV18 to TRBJ2-7; 8 positions match TRBD2. Germline assignment: CDR1 KGHSH and CDR2 LQKENI. With V trimmed by 6 bases and J by 1 base, 5 bases remained unmatched. The CDR3 has 14 amino acids. This CDR3 is CASSGTSSSYEQYF. CDR3 DNA sequence: TGTGCCAGCTCCGGGACTAGTTCTTCCTACGAGCAGTACTTC.

In its sample, this clonotype was seen many times. This sequence joins TRBV15 and TRBJ2-7; possibly TRBD1 for D (6 bases). The CDR3 has 16 amino acids. V was clipped by 0 bases and J by 2 bases, with 14 bases between them. CDR1 is LNHNV, CDR2 YYDKDF, per germline (reference sequence). This CDR3 is CATSRDERGRPYEQYF. CDR3 DNA: TGTGCCACCAGCAGAGATGAGAGGGGGAGACCCTACGAGCAGTACTTC.

This clonotype showed up many times. V and J are TRBV16 and TRBJ1-5; D not resolved. CDR1 is KGHSY and CDR2 is FQNENV in the germline V gene. Trimming removed 1 base from V and 6 bases from J, with 4 bases in between. This CDR3 has 12 residues. The DNA for the CDR3 is TGTGCCAGCAGCCAATTCTCTCAGCCCCAGCATTTT. It translates to CASSQFSQPQHF.

This clonotype was observed many times. V usage is TRBV11-3 and J usage is TRBJ1-2; TRBD1 is a possible D gene (6 bases). Per germline, CDR1 SGHNT and CDR2 YENEEA. This CDR3 is 12 amino acids long. Trimming removed 6 bases at V and 6 bases at J, with 11 bases between. The CDR3 nucleotides are TGTGCCAGCAGAGGGGGAATAGATGGCTACACCTTC. The encoded protein is CASRGGIDGYTF. Full variable domain (missing parts from reference TRBV11-3 and TRBJ1-2): EAGVVQSPRYKIIEKKQPVAFWCNPISGHNTLYWYLQNLGQGPELLIRYENEEAVDDSQLPKDRFSAERLKGVDSTLKIQPAELGDSAVYLCASRGGIDGYTFGSGTRLTVV.

The sample holds many counts of this clonotype. The rearrangement uses TRBV2 and TRBJ2-5; no reliable D call. CDR1 and CDR2 from the germline V gene are SNHLY and FYNNEI. V lost 2 bases to trimming and J lost 7 bases, with 14 bases between them. CDR3 length: 14 amino acids. The CDR3 sequence: CASSERTAVGTQYF. The CDR3 DNA is TGTGCCAGCAGTGAACGGACCGCAGTTGGGACCCAGTACTTC.

The table lists this clonotype with many counts. The chain recombines TRBV27 with TRBJ2-1; 8 nucleotides match TRBD2. Trimming removed 6 bases from V and 2 bases from J; junction bases left unmatched: 6. Germline V gives CDR1 MNHEY, CDR2 SMNVEV (reference sequence). This CDR3 is 15 amino acids long. The CDR3 loop is CASSPTSGTYNEQFF. DNA for the CDR3: TGTGCCAGCAGCCCTACTAGCGGAACCTACAATGAGCAGTTCTTC.

With respect to this clonotype: This clone may be a read error of a much larger clone one base away. This chain connects TRBV6-5 to TRBJ1-4; tentatively, D is TRBD1 (6 bases). The CDR3 runs 14 residues. In germline, CDR1 is MNHEY, CDR2 SVGAGI. CDR3: CAGSSVARGEKLFF. CDR3 sequence (DNA): TGTGCCGGCAGTTCGGTGGCCAGGGGTGAAAAACTGTTTTTT.

Notes on this clonotype: No conserved phenylalanine or tryptophan is present at the end of the CDR3, so a read error is the likely explanation. J is TRBJ1-1 and V is TRBV29-1; D unclear. Trimming shortened V by 5 bases and J by 6 bases, and 13 bases separated the two germline ends. The CDR3 is 12 amino acids. CDR1 and CDR2 from the germline V gene are SQVTM and ANQGSEA. The CDR3 DNA sequence: TGCAGCGTTAGCCGCCTCGAAGCTGAAGCTTTCTCT. Residues: CSVSRLEAEAFS.

The V and J genes are TRBV7-9 and TRBJ1-1; the D is unclear. Germline lookup yields CDR1 SEHNR and CDR2 FQNEAQ (reference sequence). V dropped 4 bases and J dropped 0 bases, with 9 bases sitting between them. This CDR3 comprises 14 residues. This CDR3 is CASSSDQLNTEAFF. The DNA of the CDR3 is TGTGCCAGCAGCTCAGACCAGTTGAACACTGAAGCTTTCTTT.

The table lists this clonotype with a few counts. The CDR3 DNA reads as TGTGCCAGCAGTGACCGCAACAGGGGGCTGACAGATACGCAGTATTTT. This gives the protein CASSDRNRGLTDTQYF. This chain connects TRBV6-4 to TRBJ2-3; 9 bases match TRBD1. Germline CDR1 is MRHNA and CDR2 is SNTAGT. The junction had 6 bases not matched to a gene; V was cut back by 2 bases and J by 3 bases. CDR3 length equals 16 residues.

This chain uses TRBV10-1 with TRBJ2-3; TRBD1 aligns across 7 bases. CDR3 size: 15 residues. The ends lost 6 bases at V and 0 bases at J; junction bases unmatched: 6. CDR1 and CDR2 (germline): WNHNN, SYGVQD (reference sequence). CDR3 in DNA: TGCGCCAGCAGCACCGGGACAGAGAGCACAGATACGCAGTATTTT. Protein sequence: CASSTGTESTDTQYF.

This clonotype was detected ten times or more. This chain uses TRBV7-2 with TRBJ2-7; D ambiguous. Trimming took off 2 bases at V and 0 bases at J, with 8 bases between the two ends. CDR1 and CDR2 from the germline V gene are SGHTA and FQGNSA. The CDR3 length is 14 residues. Written as DNA, the CDR3 is TGTGCCAGCAGCTTATTTGGCAGCTCCTACGAGCAGTACTTC. This sequence encodes CASSLFGSSYEQYF.

Many counts were recorded for this clonotype. The gene calls are TRBV4-2 and TRBJ1-1, with a possible D match to TRBD1 (5 bases). Germline V gene lookup returns CDR1 LGHNA and CDR2 YNFKEQ. This CDR3 spans 16 amino acids. Between the trimmed V and J ends, which lost 0 bases and 0 bases, there was a span of 11 bases. This CDR3 is CASSQEVGDLNTEAFF. DNA for the CDR3: TGTGCCAGCAGCCAAGAAGTCGGGGACTTGAACACTGAAGCTTTCTTT.

Worth noting for this clonotype: At one end the junction does not follow the germline gene, possibly because of a read error. This chain links TRBV2 with TRBJ2-1; D might be TRBD1 or TRBD2, each matching 5 bases. The CDR3 length is 13 residues. Germline lookup yields CDR1 SNHLY and CDR2 FYNNEI. CDR3 loop: CASSDFGRTWGIF. The CDR3 DNA is TGTGCCAGCAGTGACTTTGGTCGGACCTGGGGGATCTTC.

The rearrangement links TRBV28 to TRBJ2-5; a possible D gene is TRBD1 (6 bases). Germline lookup yields CDR1 MDHEN and CDR2 SYDVKM. The CDR3 is made up of 13 amino acids. The V end lost 5 bases, the J end lost 5 bases, and 12 bases lay between the germline ends. CDR3 sequence: CASSTQGRETQYF. The CDR3 nucleotides read TGTGCCAGCAGTACACAGGGCCGTGAGACCCAGTACTTC. Looking up the rest from reference TRBV28 and TRBJ2-5 gives the full variable domain: DVKVTQSSRYLVKRTGEKVFLECVQDMDHENMFWYRQDPGLGLRLIYFSYDVKMKEKGDIPEGYSVSREKKERFSLILESASTNQTSMYLCASSTQGRETQYFGPGTRLLVL.

This clonotype came up many times. This chain links TRBV7-9 with TRBJ2-5; D unclear. Germline loops: CDR1 SEHNR, CDR2 FQNEAQ (reference sequence). This CDR3 contains 12 residues. V was pared by 2 bases and J by 4 bases, with 5 bases between. The CDR3 here is CASSLLRETQYF. DNA for the CDR3: TGTGCCAGCAGCTTACTTAGAGAGACCCAGTACTTC.

The sample holds many counts of this clonotype. The V call is TRBV7-9, the J call TRBJ2-1, with unresolved D. The J call may be wrong; the DNA end is better matched by TRBJ2-5. Germline V gene sequence: CDR1 SEHNR, CDR2 FQNEAQ (reference sequence). CDR3 length equals 13 residues. The DNA for the CDR3 is TGTGCCAGCAGCTCCCTCTACGGCGAGACCCAGTACTTC. This gives the protein CASSSLYGETQYF.

This clonotype was observed many times. The rearrangement uses TRBV19 and TRBJ1-5; the match to TRBD1 covers 10 bases. The V gene's germline CDR1 is LNHDA and CDR2 SQIVND (reference sequence). The CDR3 covers 17 residues. V lost 3 bases and J lost 2; bases outside the gene matches: 7. CDR3 sequence reads: CASSMSGQGIGNQPQHF. For the CDR3, the DNA is TGTGCCAGTAGTATGTCGGGACAGGGGATAGGCAATCAGCCCCAGCATTTT. The full variable domain, its missing parts supplied by reference TRBV19 and TRBJ1-5, is DGGITQSPKYLFRKEGQNVTLSCEQNLNHDAMYWYRQDPGQGLRLIYYSQIVNDFQKGDIAEGYSVSREKKESFPLTVTSAQKNPTAFYLCASSMSGQGIGNQPQHFGDGTRLSIL.

This clonotype has just one count. The CDR3 end shows no conserved phenylalanine or tryptophan, and so a read error is likely. It is unclear where the CDR3 begins or ends on the DNA, so no DNA is shown, and the CDR3 is as TCRdb lists it. The rearrangement joins TRBV5-1 to TRBJ1-2; the table's TRBD1 call for D was not verified on the DNA. Per germline, CDR1 SGHRS and CDR2 YFSETQ. The CDR3 is 15 residues long, ends included. The CDR3 is CASSLGDSLNYGYTV.

There are many counts of this clonotype. The chain is built from TRBV20-1 and TRBJ2-7; no definite D call. Germline CDR1 and CDR2: DFQATT and SNEGSKA (reference sequence). This CDR3 comprises 14 residues. Trimming took 1 base from V and 3 from J, leaving 13 bases between them. The CDR3 nucleotides read TGCAGTGCTAGAGTGCGAGACACCTACTACGAGCAGTACTTC. It yields the protein CSARVRDTYYEQYF.

About this clonotype: Germline and junction disagree at one end, which may indicate a read error. In DNA form, the CDR3 reads TGTGCCAGTAGTCGGGACAGGACGACCGGGGAGCTGTTTTTC. Translated, it gives CASSRDRTTGELFF. The V and J genes are TRBV19 and TRBJ2-2, with 8 bases identical to TRBD1. The V gene's germline CDR1 is LNHDA and CDR2 SQIVND (reference sequence). The CDR3 has 14 amino acids. Full variable domain (missing parts from reference TRBV19 and TRBJ2-2): DGGITQSPKYLFRKEGQNVTLSCEQNLNHDAMYWYRQDPGQGLRLIYYSQIVNDFQKGDIAEGYSVSREKKESFPLTVTSAQKNPTAFYLCASSRDRTTGELFFGEGSRLTVL.

This clonotype was detected many times. The genes are TRBV3-1 and TRBJ1-5; no firm D call. The CDR3 length is 15 residues. The V end was cut by 0 bases, the J end by 4 bases, with 10 bases between. CDR1 is LGHDT, CDR2 YNNKEL, per germline (reference sequence). CDR3 loop: CASSQDLTPNQPQHF. Here the CDR3 DNA reads TGTGCCAGCAGCCAAGATTTAACACCGAATCAGCCCCAGCATTTT.